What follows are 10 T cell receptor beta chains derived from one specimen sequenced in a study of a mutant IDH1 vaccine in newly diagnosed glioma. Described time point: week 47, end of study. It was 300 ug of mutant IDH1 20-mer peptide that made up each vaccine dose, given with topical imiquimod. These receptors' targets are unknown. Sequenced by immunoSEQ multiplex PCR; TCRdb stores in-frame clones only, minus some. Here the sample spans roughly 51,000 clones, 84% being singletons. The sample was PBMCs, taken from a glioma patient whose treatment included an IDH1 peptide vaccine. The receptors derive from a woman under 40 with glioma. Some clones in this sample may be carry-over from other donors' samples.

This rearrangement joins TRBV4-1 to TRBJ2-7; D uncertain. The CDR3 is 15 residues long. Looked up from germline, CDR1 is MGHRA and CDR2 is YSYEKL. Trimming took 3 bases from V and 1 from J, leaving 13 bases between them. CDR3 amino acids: CASSQIMDGSYEQYF. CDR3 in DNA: TGCGCCAGCAGCCAGATTATGGACGGTTCCTACGAGCAGTACTTC.

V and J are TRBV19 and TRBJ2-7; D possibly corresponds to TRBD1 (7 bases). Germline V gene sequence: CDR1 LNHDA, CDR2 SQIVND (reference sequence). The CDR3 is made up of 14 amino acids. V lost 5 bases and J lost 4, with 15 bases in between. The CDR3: CASSPQGEEYEQYF. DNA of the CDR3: TGTGCCAGTAGTCCGCAGGGGGAGGAATACGAGCAGTACTTC.

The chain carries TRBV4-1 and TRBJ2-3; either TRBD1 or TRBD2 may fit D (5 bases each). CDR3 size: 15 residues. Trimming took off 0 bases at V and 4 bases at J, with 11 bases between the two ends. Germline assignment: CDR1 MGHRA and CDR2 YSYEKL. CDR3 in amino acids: CASSQDGTRADTQYF. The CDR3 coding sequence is TGCGCCAGCAGCCAAGACGGGACCCGGGCAGATACGCAGTATTTT.

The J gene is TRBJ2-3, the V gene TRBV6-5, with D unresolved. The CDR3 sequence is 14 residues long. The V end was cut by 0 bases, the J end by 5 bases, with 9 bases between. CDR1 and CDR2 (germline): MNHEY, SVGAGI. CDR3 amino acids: CASSYSRSRDTQYF. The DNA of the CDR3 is TGTGCCAGCAGTTACTCGAGGTCTAGAGATACGCAGTATTTT.

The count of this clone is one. The CDR3 spells CASSLARSKANEKLFF. The CDR3 coding sequence is TGTGCCAGCAGCTTAGCGAGGTCGAAGGCTAATGAAAAACTGTTTTTT. This chain joins TRBV7-9 and TRBJ1-4; D is ambiguous. Germline V CDR1 and CDR2: SEHNR, FQNEAQ (reference sequence). This CDR3 spans 16 amino acids. V lost 0 bases and J lost 3, with 11 bases in between.

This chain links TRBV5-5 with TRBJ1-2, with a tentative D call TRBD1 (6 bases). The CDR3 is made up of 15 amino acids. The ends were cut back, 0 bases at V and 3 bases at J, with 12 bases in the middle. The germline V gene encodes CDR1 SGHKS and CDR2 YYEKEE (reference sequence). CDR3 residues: CASSLAGGGHYGYTF. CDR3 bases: TGTGCCAGCAGCTTGGCCGGGGGGGGCCACTATGGCTACACCTTC. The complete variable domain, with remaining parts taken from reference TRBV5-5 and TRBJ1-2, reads DAGVTQSPTHLIKTRGQQVTLRCSPISGHKSVSWYQQVLGQGPQFIFQYYEKEERGRGNFPDRFSARQFPNYSSELNVNALLLGDSALYLCASSLAGGGHYGYTFGSGTRLTVV.

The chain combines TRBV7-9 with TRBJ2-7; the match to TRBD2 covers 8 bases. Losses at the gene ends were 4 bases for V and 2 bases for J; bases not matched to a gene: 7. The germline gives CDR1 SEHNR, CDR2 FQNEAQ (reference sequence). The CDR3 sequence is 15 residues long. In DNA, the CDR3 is TGTGCCAGCAGCTGGGGGGGACTAGTGGCCTACGAGCAGTACTTC. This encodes CASSWGGLVAYEQYF.

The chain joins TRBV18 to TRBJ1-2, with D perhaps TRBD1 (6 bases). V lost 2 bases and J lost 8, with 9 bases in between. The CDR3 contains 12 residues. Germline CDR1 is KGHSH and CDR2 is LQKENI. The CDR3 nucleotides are TGTGCCAGCTCACCAAGTACAGGGGGCTACACCTTC. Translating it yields CASSPSTGGYTF. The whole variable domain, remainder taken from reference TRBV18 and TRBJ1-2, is NAGVMQNPRHLVRRRGQEARLRCSPMKGHSHVYWYRQLPEEGLKFMVYLQKENIIDESGMPKERFSAEFPKEGPSILRIQQVVRGDSAAYFCASSPSTGGYTFGSGTRLTVV.

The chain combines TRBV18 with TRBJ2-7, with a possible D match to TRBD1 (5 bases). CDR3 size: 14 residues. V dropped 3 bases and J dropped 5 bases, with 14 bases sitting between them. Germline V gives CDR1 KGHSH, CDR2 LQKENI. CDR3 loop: CASSPTDSSHEQYF. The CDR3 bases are TGTGCCAGCTCACCCACTGACAGCTCTCACGAGCAGTACTTC. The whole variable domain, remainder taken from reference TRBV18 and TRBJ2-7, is NAGVMQNPRHLVRRRGQEARLRCSPMKGHSHVYWYRQLPEEGLKFMVYLQKENIIDESGMPKERFSAEFPKEGPSILRIQQVVRGDSAAYFCASSPTDSSHEQYFGPGTRLTVT.

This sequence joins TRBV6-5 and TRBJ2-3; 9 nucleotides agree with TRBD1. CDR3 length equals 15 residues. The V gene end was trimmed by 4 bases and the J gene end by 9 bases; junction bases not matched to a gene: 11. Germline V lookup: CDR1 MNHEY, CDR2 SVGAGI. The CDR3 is CASSSPGQGVWTQYF. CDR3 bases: TGTGCCAGCAGTTCTCCGGGACAGGGTGTCTGGACGCAGTATTTT.